The entry below gives a single T cell receptor (beta chain) sequence along with its context. This CDR3 contains 15 residues. Germline V CDR1 and CDR2: LNHDA, SQIVND (reference sequence). Trimming took off 2 bases at V and 3 bases at J, with 10 bases between the two ends. Assay used: immunoSEQ multiplex PCR; TCRdb lists only in-frame clones, some missing. The sample includes about 380,000 clones, approximately 97% of them seen just once. This entry is derived from a study of shared clonotypes between healthy human individuals. Material: memory CD8+ T cells sorted from blood. The subset denotes: CD45RO+ cells pooled with CCR7-negative TemRA cells. The chain has TRBV19 and TRBJ2-2, with D tentatively TRBD2 (7 bases). This receptor was taken from a man aged 30 to 39 in good health. In DNA form, the CDR3 reads TGTGCCAGTAGTATAAGGGGGGGCCACACCGGGGAGCTGTTTTTT. Protein product: CASSIRGGHTGELFF.